The 7 T cell receptor beta chains reported below all come from one sample, sequenced in a study of blood T cell repertoires in COVID-19. The assay was immunoSEQ multiplex PCR, and TCRdb's table has in-frame clones only and misses some. The table records some 180,000 clones, around 90% of them present only once. The sequenced sample consisted of peripheral blood. These receptors all stem from a man aged 40-49 years with active or convalescent COVID-19.

The rearrangement uses TRBV7-2 and TRBJ1-5; D ambiguous. In germline, CDR1 is SGHTA, CDR2 FQGNSA. Trimming pared 2 bases from V and 0 bases from J, leaving 11 bases between. CDR3 size: 16 residues. The CDR3 loop is CASSLSGSYSNQPQHF. The CDR3 nucleotides are TGTGCCAGCAGCTTAAGCGGGAGCTATAGCAATCAGCCCCAGCATTTT.

In this sample, this clone turned up once. The chain's CDR3 is CSVGQTYTGELFF. CDR3 sequence (DNA): TGCAGCGTTGGACAGACCTACACCGGGGAGCTGTTTTTT. The rearrangement uses TRBV29-1 and TRBJ2-2, with D possibly TRBD1 on 5 matching bases. The V and J ends lost 4 bases and 3 bases respectively, with 9 bases between them. The CDR3 is made up of 13 amino acids. CDR1 is SQVTM, CDR2 ANQGSEA, per germline.

This chain uses TRBV7-2 with TRBJ2-2; D is possibly TRBD2 (5 bases). The CDR3 is 16 residues long. Germline values: CDR1 SGHTA, CDR2 FQGNSA. V gave up 5 bases and J gave up 0 bases, with 13 bases separating them. CDR3 nucleotides: TGTGCCAGCAGCCCGCCCGGGAACCCGAACACCGGGGAGCTGTTTTTT. Translating it yields CASSPPGNPNTGELFF.

On this clone itself: Additional DNA sequences in this sample encode the identical CDR3. The CDR3 coding sequence is TGTGCCAGTAGCACCGGACAGGGGGTCACCTACGAGCAGTACTTC. Its protein is CASSTGQGVTYEQYF. This rearrangement joins TRBV19 to TRBJ2-7; 10 nucleotides match TRBD1. With V trimmed by 6 bases and J by 2 bases, 7 bases remained unmatched. CDR3 length equals 15 residues. CDR1 and CDR2 (germline): LNHDA, SQIVND (reference sequence).

The rearrangement joins TRBV18 to TRBJ1-1; weak D call: TRBD1 (5 bases). Germline loops: CDR1 KGHSH, CDR2 LQKENI. CDR3 length: 16 residues. The V and J ends lost 4 bases and 0 bases respectively, with 15 bases between them. CDR3 sequence (DNA): TGTGCCAGCTCACTAATGGCAGGGTCGGTGAACACTGAAGCTTTCTTT. Its protein is CASSLMAGSVNTEAFF.

The rearrangement uses TRBV5-1 and TRBJ2-3, with 9 bases matching TRBD1. Germline-derived CDR1 and CDR2 are SGHRS and YFSETQ. The J segment lost 4 bases and the V segment lost 3 bases, leaving 9 bases of the junction unmatched. This CDR3 has 16 residues. The CDR3 nucleotides read TGCGCCAGCAGCTCACAGGGGGCGGTAGTTTCAGATACGCAGTATTTT. Encoded protein: CASSSQGAVVSDTQYF.

V gene TRBV24-1 combines with J gene TRBJ2-2, with D hard to call. Germline V gene data show CDR1 as KGHDR and CDR2 as SFDVKD. This CDR3 is 14 amino acids long. Trimming removed 0 bases at V and 6 bases at J, with 7 bases between. CDR3 nucleotides: TGTGCCACCAGTGATTTGGCCAGCGCCGGGGAGCTGTTTTTT. It encodes CATSDLASAGELFF.